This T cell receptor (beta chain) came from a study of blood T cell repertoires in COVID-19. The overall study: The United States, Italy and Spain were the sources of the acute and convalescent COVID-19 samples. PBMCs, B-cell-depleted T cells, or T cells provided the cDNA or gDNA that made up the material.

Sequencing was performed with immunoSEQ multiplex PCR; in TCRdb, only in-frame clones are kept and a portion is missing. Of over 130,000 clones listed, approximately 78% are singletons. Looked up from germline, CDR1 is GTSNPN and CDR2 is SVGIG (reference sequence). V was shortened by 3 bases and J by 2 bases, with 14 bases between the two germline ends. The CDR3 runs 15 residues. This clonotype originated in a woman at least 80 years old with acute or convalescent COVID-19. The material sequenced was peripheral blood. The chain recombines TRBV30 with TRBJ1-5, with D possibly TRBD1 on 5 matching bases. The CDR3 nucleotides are TGTGCCTGGAGACCCAAGGGGAAGGGCAATCAGCCCCAGCATTTT. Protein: CAWRPKGKGNQPQHF.